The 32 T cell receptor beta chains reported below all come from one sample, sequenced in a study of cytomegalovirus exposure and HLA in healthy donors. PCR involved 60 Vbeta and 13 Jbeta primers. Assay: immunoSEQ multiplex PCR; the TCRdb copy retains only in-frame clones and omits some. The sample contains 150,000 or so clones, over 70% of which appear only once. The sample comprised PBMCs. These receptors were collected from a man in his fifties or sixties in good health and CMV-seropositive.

The CDR3 DNA reads as TGTGCCAGCAGCTCCTTCGGTCCCAAAAACTATGGCTACACCTTC. Translated: CASSSFGPKNYGYTF. The chain has TRBV6-5 and TRBJ1-2; D is unclear. The germline V gene encodes CDR1 MNHEY and CDR2 SVGAGI. This CDR3 has 15 amino acids. V was shortened by 6 bases and J by 2 bases, with 16 bases between the two germline ends.

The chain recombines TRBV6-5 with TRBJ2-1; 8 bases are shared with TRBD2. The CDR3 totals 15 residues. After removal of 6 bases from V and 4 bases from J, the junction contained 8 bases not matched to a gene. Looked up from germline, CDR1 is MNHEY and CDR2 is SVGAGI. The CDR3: CASRGGSGVYNEQFF. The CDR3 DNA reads TGTGCCAGCAGGGGGGGTAGCGGGGTATACAATGAGCAGTTCTTC.

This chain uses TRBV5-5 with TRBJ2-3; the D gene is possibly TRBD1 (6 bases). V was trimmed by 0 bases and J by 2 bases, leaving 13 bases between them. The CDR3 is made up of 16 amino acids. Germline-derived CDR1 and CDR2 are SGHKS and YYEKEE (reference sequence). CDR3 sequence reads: CASSLVQGIITDTQYF. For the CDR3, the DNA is TGTGCCAGCAGCTTGGTACAGGGAATAATCACAGATACGCAGTATTTT.

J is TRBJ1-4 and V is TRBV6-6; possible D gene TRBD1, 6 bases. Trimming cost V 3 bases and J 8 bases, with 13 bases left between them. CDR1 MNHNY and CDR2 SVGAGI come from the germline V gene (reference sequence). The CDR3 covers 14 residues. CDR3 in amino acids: CASSYVQGNEKLFF. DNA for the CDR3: TGTGCCAGCAGTTATGTCCAGGGGAACGAAAAACTGTTTTTT.

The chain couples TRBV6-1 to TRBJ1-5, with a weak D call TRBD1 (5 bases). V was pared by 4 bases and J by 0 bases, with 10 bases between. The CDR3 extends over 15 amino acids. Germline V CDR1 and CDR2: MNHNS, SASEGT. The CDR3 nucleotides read TGTGCCAGCAGTGTCGGGGGGTATAGCAATCAGCCCCAGCATTTT. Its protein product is CASSVGGYSNQPQHF.

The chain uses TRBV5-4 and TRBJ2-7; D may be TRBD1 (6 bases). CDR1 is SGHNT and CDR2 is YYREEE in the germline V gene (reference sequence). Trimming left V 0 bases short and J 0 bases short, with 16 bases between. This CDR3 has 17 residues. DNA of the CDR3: TGTGCCAGCAGCTTGGCCTCGGCAGGGGCCCACTCCTACGAGCAGTACTTC. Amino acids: CASSLASAGAHSYEQYF.

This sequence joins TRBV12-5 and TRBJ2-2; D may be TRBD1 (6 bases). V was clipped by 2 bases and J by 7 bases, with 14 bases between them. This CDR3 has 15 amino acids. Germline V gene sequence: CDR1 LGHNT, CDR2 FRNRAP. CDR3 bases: TGTGCTAGTGGTTTGATCCAGGGGACCGGCGGGGAGCTGTTTTTT. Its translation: CASGLIQGTGGELFF.

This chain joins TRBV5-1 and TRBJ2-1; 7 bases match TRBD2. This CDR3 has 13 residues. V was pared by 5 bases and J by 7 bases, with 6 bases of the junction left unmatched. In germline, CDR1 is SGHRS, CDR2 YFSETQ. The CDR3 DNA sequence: TGCGCCAGCAGACGACTAGCCCGTAATGAGCAGTTCTTC. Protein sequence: CASRRLARNEQFF.

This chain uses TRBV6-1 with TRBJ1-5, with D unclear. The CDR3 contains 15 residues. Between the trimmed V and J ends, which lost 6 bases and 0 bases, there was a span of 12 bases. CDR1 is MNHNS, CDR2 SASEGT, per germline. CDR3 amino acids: CASRAVVYSNQPQHF. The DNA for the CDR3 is TGTGCCAGCAGGGCTGTCGTTTATAGCAATCAGCCCCAGCATTTT.

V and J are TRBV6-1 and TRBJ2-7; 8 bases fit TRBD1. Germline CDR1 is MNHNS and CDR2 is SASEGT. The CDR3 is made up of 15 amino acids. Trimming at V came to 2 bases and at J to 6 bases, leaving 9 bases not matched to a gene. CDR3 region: CASSETWQGAFEQYF. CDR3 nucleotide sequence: TGTGCCAGCAGTGAAACCTGGCAGGGGGCGTTCGAGCAGTACTTC.

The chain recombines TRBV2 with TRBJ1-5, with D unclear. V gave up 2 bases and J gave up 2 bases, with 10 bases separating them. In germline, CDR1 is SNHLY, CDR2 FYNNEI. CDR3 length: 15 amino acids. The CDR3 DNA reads TGTGCCAGCAGTGAAACGGGGATGGGCAATCAGCCCCAGCATTTT. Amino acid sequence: CASSETGMGNQPQHF.

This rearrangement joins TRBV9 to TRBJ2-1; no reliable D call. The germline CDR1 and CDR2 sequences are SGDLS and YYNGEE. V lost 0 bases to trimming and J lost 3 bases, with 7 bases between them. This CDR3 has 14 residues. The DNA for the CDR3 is TGTGCCAGCAGCGTAGAGGCAGGCTACAATGAGCAGTTCTTC. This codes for CASSVEAGYNEQFF.

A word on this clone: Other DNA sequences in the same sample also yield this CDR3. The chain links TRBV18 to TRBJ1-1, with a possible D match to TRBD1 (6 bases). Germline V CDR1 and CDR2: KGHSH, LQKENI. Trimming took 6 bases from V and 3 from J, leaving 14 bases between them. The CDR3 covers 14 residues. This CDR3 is CASSPLQGDTEAFF. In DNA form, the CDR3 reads TGTGCCAGCTCTCCGCTACAGGGAGACACTGAAGCTTTCTTT. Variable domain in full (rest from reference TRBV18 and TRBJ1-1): NAGVMQNPRHLVRRRGQEARLRCSPMKGHSHVYWYRQLPEEGLKFMVYLQKENIIDESGMPKERFSAEFPKEGPSILRIQQVVRGDSAAYFCASSPLQGDTEAFFGQGTRLTVV.

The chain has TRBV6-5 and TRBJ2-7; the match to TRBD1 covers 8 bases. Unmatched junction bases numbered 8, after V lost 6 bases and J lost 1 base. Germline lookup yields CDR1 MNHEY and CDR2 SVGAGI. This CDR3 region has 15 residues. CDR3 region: CASSKDRDWSYEQYF. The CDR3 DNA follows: TGTGCCAGCAGCAAGGACAGGGACTGGTCCTACGAGCAGTACTTC.

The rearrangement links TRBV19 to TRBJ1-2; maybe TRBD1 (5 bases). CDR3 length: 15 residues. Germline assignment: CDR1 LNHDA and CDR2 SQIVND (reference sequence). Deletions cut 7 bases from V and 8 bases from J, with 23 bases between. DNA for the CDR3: TGTGCCAGTAAACTTTCCCCCCAGGGAAGAGGCGGCTACACCTTC. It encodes CASKLSPQGRGGYTF. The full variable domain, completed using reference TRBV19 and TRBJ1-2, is DGGITQSPKYLFRKEGQNVTLSCEQNLNHDAMYWYRQDPGQGLRLIYYSQIVNDFQKGDIAEGYSVSREKKESFPLTVTSAQKNPTAFYLCASKLSPQGRGGYTFGSGTRLTVV.

CDR3 DNA: TGCGCCAGCAGCCCGGGACTAGCGGGCGGCGGCTCCTACGAGCAGTACTTC. Residues: CASSPGLAGGGSYEQYF. The J gene is TRBJ2-7, the V gene TRBV4-1, with 12 bases aligning to TRBD2. Germline lookup yields CDR1 MGHRA and CDR2 YSYEKL. The CDR3 has 17 residues. V dropped 4 bases and J dropped 0; count of bases not matched to a gene: 7.

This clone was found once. The CDR3 region is CASREDRRPPNEQFF. The CDR3 region has the DNA TGTGCCAGCAGGGAGGACAGGAGGCCGCCCAATGAGCAGTTCTTC. The chain links TRBV6-5 to TRBJ2-1; 7 bases are shared with TRBD1. This CDR3 is built from 15 residues. V gave up 6 bases and J gave up 6 bases; unmatched junction bases: 11. Germline V gene lookup returns CDR1 MNHEY and CDR2 SVGAGI.

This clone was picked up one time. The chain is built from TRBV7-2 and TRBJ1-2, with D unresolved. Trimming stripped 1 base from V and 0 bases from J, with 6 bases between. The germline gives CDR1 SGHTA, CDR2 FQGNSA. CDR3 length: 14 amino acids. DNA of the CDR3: TGTGCCAGCAGCTTAGTGGCAGCTAACTATGGCTACACCTTC. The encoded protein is CASSLVAANYGYTF.

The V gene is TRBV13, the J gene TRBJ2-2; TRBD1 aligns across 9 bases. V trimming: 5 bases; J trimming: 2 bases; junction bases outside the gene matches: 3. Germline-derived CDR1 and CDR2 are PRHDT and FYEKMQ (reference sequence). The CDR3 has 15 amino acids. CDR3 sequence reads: CASSRDRVNTGELFF. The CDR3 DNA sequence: TGTGCCAGCAGCCGGGACAGGGTCAACACCGGGGAGCTGTTTTTT.

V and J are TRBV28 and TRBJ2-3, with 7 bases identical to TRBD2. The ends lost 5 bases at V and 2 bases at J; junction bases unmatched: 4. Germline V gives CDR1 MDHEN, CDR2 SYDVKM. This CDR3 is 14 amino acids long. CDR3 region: CASSPSGNTDTQYF. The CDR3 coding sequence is TGTGCCAGCAGTCCCAGCGGGAACACAGATACGCAGTATTTT.

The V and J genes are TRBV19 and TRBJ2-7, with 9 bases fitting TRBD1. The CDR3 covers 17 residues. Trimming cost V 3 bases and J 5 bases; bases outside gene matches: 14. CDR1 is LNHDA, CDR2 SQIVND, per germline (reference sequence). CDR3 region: CASSILLNRDRDHEQYF. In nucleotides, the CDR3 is TGTGCCAGTAGTATCCTTTTAAACCGGGACAGGGACCACGAGCAGTACTTC.

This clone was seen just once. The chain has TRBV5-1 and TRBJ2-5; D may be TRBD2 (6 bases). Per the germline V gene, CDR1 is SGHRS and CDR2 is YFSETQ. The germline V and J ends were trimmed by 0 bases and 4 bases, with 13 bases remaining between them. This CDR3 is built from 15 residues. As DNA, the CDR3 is TGCGCCAGCAGCTTGGTGGGGGGAGGATCAGAGACCCAGTACTTC. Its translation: CASSLVGGGSETQYF.

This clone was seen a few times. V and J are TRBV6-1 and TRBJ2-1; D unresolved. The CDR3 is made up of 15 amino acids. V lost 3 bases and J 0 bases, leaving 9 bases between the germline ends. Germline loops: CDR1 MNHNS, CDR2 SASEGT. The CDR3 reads CASSEGRSSYNEQFF. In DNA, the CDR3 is TGTGCCAGCAGTGAGGGTAGGAGCTCCTACAATGAGCAGTTCTTC.

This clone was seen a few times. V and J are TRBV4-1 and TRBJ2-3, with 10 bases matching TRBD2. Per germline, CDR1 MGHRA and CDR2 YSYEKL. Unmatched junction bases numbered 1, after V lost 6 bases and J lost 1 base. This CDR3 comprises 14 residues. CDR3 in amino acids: CASRGTSGTDTQYF. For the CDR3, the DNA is TGCGCCAGCAGGGGGACTAGCGGCACAGATACGCAGTATTTT.

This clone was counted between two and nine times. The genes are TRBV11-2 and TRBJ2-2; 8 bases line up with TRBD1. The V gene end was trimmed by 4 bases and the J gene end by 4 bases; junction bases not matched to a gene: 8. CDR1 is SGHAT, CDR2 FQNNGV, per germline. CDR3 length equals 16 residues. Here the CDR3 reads CASSSIGTGATGELFF. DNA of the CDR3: TGTGCCAGCAGCTCGATCGGGACAGGAGCCACCGGGGAGCTGTTTTTT.

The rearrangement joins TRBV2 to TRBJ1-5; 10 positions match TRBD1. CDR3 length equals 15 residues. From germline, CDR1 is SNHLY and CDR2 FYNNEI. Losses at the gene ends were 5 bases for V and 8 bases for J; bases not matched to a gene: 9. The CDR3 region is CASSPRDRGVEPQHF. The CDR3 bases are TGTGCCAGCAGTCCGCGGGACAGGGGAGTAGAGCCCCAGCATTTT.

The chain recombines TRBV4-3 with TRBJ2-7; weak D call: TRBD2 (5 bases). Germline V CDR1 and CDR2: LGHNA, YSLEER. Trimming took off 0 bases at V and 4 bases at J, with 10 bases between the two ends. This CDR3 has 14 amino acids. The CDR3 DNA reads TGCGCCAGCAGCCAAGATCTTGGAGGATACGAGCAGTACTTC. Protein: CASSQDLGGYEQYF.

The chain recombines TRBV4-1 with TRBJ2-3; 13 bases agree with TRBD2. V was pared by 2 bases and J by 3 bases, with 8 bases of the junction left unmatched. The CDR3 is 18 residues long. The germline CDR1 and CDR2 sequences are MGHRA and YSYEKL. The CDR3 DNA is TGCGCCAGCAGCCAAACCTCCGGGACTAGCGGGGTTACAGATACGCAGTATTTT. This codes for CASSQTSGTSGVTDTQYF.

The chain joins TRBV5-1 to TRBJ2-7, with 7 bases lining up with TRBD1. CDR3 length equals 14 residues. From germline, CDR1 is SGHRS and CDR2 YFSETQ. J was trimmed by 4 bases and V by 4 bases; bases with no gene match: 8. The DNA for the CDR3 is TGCGCCAGCAGCGTAGTCGACAGGGCTTACGAGCAGTACTTC. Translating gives CASSVVDRAYEQYF.

The CDR3 region is CASSLTGENSPLHF. DNA of the CDR3: TGCGCCAGCAGCCTGACAGGGGAAAATTCACCCCTCCACTTT. J is TRBJ1-6 and V is TRBV5-1; 8 positions match TRBD1. The CDR3 sequence is 14 residues long. Germline V lookup: CDR1 SGHRS, CDR2 YFSETQ. V trimming: 4 bases; J trimming: 7 bases; junction bases outside the gene matches: 4. Based on the CDR3 plus reference TRBV5-1 and TRBJ1-6, the full variable domain is KAGVTQTPRYLIKTRGQQVTLSCSPISGHRSVSWYQQTPGQGLQFLFEYFSETQRNKGNFPGRFSGRQFSNSRSEMNVSTLELGDSALYLCASSLTGENSPLHFGNGTRLTVT.

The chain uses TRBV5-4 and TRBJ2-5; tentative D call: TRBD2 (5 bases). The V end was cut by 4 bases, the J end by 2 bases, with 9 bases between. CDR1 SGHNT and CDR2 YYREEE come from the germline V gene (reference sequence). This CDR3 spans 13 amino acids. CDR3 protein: CASSPGVQETQYF. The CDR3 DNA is TGTGCCAGCAGCCCCGGGGTACAAGAGACCCAGTACTTC.

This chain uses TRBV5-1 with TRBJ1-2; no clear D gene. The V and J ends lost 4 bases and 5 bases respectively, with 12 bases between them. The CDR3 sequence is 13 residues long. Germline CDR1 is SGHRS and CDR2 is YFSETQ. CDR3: CASSPVTAYGYTF. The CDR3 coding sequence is TGCGCCAGCAGCCCCGTGACTGCTTATGGCTACACCTTC.